This T cell receptor beta chain was documented in a study of blood T cell repertoires in COVID-19. Study summary: The United States, Italy and Spain provided the acute and convalescent COVID-19 samples.

Those enrolled, adults aged roughly 18 to 90 years, came from around 24 US areas. Participant reports of clinical history set cohort assignment. V lost 2 bases, J lost 2 bases, and 10 bases lay in between. Looked up from germline, CDR1 is MDHEN and CDR2 is SYDVKM. The CDR3 is made up of 14 amino acids. As processed by the authors: Estimates of nucleated cell counts were drawn from the amplification of reference gene primers. Profiling relied on immunoSEQ multiplex PCR, and the TCRdb table lists in-frame clones only, not all of them. That table gives V, J and clone size, and the DNA gave D and trimming. Here the sample spans a few hundred thousand clones, about 90% being singletons.

The V and J genes are TRBV28 and TRBJ2-7; tentatively, D is TRBD2 (6 bases). The source is a woman in her forties or fifties who had been exposed to COVID-19. The material sequenced was PBMCs or T cells enriched from blood (not recorded which). The CDR3 DNA reads as TGTGCCAGCAGTTTACTCGGGACTCCCTACGAGCAGTACTTC. It translates to CASSLLGTPYEQYF.